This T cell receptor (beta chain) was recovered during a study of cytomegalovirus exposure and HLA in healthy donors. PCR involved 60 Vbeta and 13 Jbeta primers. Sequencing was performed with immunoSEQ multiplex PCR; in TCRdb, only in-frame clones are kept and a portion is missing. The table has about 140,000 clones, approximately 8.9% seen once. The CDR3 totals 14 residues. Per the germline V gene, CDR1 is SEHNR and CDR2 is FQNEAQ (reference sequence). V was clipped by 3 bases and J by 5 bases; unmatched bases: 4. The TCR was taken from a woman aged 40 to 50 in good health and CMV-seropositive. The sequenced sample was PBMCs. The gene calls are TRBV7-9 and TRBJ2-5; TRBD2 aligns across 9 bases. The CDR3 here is CASSLAGGRETQYF. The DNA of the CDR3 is TGTGCCAGCAGCTTGGCGGGGGGGCGCGAGACCCAGTACTTC.